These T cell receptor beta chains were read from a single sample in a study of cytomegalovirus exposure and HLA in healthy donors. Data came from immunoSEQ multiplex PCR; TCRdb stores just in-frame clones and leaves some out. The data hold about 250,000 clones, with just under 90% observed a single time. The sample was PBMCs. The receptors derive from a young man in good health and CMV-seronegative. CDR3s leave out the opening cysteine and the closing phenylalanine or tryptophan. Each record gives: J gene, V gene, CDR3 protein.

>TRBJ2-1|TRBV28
ASSYLAGGPKEQF
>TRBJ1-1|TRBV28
ASSFPSKGGIVNTEAF
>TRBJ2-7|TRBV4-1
ASSLQEVARAYEQY
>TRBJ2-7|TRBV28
ARGQAKTSGSYEQY
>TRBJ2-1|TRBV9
ASSVATGTSGVANNEQF
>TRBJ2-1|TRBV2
ASSELAEFNEQF
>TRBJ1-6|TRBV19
AVQGPYNSPLH
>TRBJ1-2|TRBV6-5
ASSPRDMYGYT
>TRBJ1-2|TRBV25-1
ASSAGTYGYT
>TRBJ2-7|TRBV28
ASSFERYEQY
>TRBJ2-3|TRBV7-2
ASSYISTDTQY
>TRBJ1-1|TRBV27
ASSFAGSNLAF
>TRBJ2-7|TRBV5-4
ASSLSGTGISEQY
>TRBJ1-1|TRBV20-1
SASGIGAF
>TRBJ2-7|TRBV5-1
ASSLDTSGLSYEQY
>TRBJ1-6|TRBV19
ASSIESSYNSPLH
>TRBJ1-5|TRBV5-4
ASSTQGNQPQH
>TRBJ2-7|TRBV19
ASSIGQLYEQY
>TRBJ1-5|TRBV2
ASERTGQGNQPQH
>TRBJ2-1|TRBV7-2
ASSSGNRVGQF
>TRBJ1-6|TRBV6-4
ASSSGQWAWVHSPLH
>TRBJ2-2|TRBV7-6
ASSFTTPAGELF
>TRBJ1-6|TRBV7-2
ASSLTGSYNSPLH
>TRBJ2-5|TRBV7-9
ASSSQSGDTAY
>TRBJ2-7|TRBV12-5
ASGLGTGASNEQY
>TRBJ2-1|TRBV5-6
ASSLVRLAGGEQF